This TCR beta chain stems from a study of tumor-infiltrating lymphocytes in primary liver carcinoma (dated by TCRdb to about 2017). Study-level background: Of the five patients (three men and two women, aged 30 to 69 years), four had hepatocellular carcinoma and one had combined HCC and intrahepatic cholangiocarcinoma. Technical replicate repertoires showed high reproducibility, with mean shared-clone rates about 0.92 and correlation coefficients above 0.95. Agilent mRNA microarray profiling was performed on the approximately 27 tumor region samples to relate TCRbeta repertoire diversity to the local molecular phenotype. Each sample produced about 3.5 to 7.13 million productive TCRbeta reads, and read depth showed no significant difference between tissue types. For each liver tumor, the study sampled five regions along with adjacent normal tissue and blood, and applied TCRbeta repertoire sequencing, expression microarrays and whole-exome sequencing. Tumors of the five patients were stage T1-T3 N0M0 with maximum diameters of roughly 4 to 11 cm. A total of 35 or so specimens from 5 patients, comprising approximately 25 tumor regions, 5 adjacent noncancerous liver tissues and 5 peripheral blood samples, were covered by TCRbeta repertoire sequencing. Broader findings and caveats from the paper: Pairs of tumor regions showed greater repertoire overlap (mean roughly 35%) than tumor-adjacent pairs (roughly 17%) or tumor-blood pairs (around 15%), which is consistent with antigen-driven expansion. With just four or five patients in the study, the authors point out that the findings should be validated in a larger study. Bulk unsorted samples precluded comparing CD4+ and CD8+ T cell repertoires. The top 250 clones accounted for a significantly greater share of the repertoire in tumors than in blood (p = 0.039). Only the TCR beta chain was sequenced, so true repertoire diversity is likely underestimated because unpaired alpha chains were not captured. Only about 8-25% of top clones were present in all five regions of a tumor, suggesting spatial heterogeneity of tumor-infiltrating T cells.

About this clonotype: The target of this receptor is not known. Its ends do not fully match the called genes, so a read error is possible.

Without any cell sorting, total RNA and DNA were extracted together from around 20-30 mg of bulk tissue using the AllPrep DNA/RNA mini kit. Five patients with histopathologically diagnosed primary liver carcinoma underwent surgical resection in China between late 2015 and March 2016. Patients had chronic HBV infection and were treatment-naive at sampling. Five spatially separated regions were sampled per tumor: superior, inferior, left-lateral and right-lateral poles, plus the tumor centre. Histology showed that every tumor sample contained more than 80% viable tumor cells. Pieces of fresh tumor and adjacent tissue were cut in half, with one half kept in RNAlater at -80 degrees C and the other half sent for histology. Starting from 450 to 500 ng total RNA, TCRbeta-specific cDNA was produced by reverse transcription with a constant-region primer and ProtoScript II reverse transcriptase. The TCRbeta libraries were prepared through three rounds of nested multiplex PCR following a slightly modified ARM-PCR procedure. Sample barcodes and Illumina adapters were attached in a final 25-cycle PCR using Deep VentR polymerase. Before sequencing, amplicons between 200 and 500 bp were purified from gel using a QIAquick gel extraction kit. An Illumina HiSeq 2500 was used to sequence the TCRbeta amplicons with 250-bp paired-end reads. On the study's bioinformatics: To recover full CDR3 sequences, reads were quality-trimmed using Trimmomatic v0.33 and paired reads were then merged using FLASH v1.2.11. V, D and J germline segments were assigned to the rearranged TCRbeta sequences by MiGEC v1.2.1b. Clonotype statistics and Shannon-Wiener diversity indices were calculated with VDJtools v1.0.0. To cut down on sampling bias, every analysis after diversity analysis relied on just the 250 most abundant clonotypes from each sample. In-frame beta chains were kept once TCRdb had trimmed the public reads at Q25 with fastp and called clones with MiXCR. Every distinct CDR3 protein forms one entry, paired with its most common genes and DNA. The V and J calls, along with clone size, are taken from TCRdb and not from the paper's own processing. For this sample there are about 41,000 distinct CDR3 sequences; over 70% appear just once. 15% to 20% of the sample rests with the top ten.

The source of this sequence is a man aged 35-49 years with primary liver carcinoma and hepatitis B virus infection. The sequencing sample was made of liver tumor tissue from sampling region 2. Taken with the paper, the label for cell subset or site translates to: tumor region T2, inferior pole.

At the DNA level, the sequence is TGCGTCAGCAGCCAAGCTGGGGAGTCCGAGCAGTACTTC. This yields the protein CVSSQAGESEQYF. Here the chain combines TRBV4-3 and TRBJ2-7, and TRBD2 may be the D gene, going by 5 matching bases. Reading the germline V gene gives CDR1 LGHNA and CDR2 YSLEER. The CDR3 goes from the cysteine to the phenylalanine over 13 residues. The entry retains the CDR3 DNA only, 39 bases that are in frame from base 1.